This T cell receptor beta chain comes out of a study of shared clonotypes between healthy human individuals. As originally analysed: With immunoSEQ giving junction-only sequences and no quality scores, filtering differed. Libraries were prepared by immunoSEQ multiplex PCR; TCRdb keeps only in-frame clonotypes and omits some of them. That table furnishes V, J and clone size, whereas the DNA furnished D and trimming. The data show 2,100,000 or so clones, 95% seen once. The ends were cut back, 3 bases at V and 4 bases at J, with 7 bases in the middle. The CDR3 is made up of 12 amino acids. Germline V gene lookup returns CDR1 GTSNPN and CDR2 SVGIG (reference sequence).

What was sequenced was naive CD4+ T cells sorted from blood. Specified subset: CD45RA+ positively selected. V gene TRBV30 combines with J gene TRBJ1-3, with D unclear. This TCR derives from a man younger than 30 in good health. CDR3 DNA: TGTGCCTGGAGATGGGTAGGAAACACCATATATTTT. It is translated as CAWRWVGNTIYF.